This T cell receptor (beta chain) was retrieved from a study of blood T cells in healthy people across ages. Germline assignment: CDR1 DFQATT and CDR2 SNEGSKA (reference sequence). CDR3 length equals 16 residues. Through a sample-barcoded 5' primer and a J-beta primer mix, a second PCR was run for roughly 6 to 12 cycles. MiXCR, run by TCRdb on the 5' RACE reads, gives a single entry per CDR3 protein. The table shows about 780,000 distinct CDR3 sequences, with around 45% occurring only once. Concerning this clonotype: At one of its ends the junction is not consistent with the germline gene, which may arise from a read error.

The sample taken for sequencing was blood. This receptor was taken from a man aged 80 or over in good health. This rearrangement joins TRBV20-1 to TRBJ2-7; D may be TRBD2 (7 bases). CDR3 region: CSAREAVGGVVKTRYF. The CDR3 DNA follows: TGCAGTGCGAGAGAGGCCGTAGGGGGGGTTGTAAAGACCCGGTACTTC.